This T cell receptor (beta chain) appears in the sequencing data of a study of siplizumab effects on memory and regulatory T cells. General observations from the study: Just a small share of alloreactive clones was traced back to unstimulated subsets.

Each sample yielded roughly 100,000 assayed TCR templates. Sequencing used immunoSEQ multiplex PCR; TCRdb keeps in-frame clones, though not all of them. The table lists about 100,000 clones, around 95% of them singletons. Remarks on this clone: Its matching antigen is unknown.

The CDR3 covers 16 residues. CDR1 is MDHEN and CDR2 is SYDVKM in the germline V gene. Trimming cost V 6 bases and J 2 bases, with 18 bases left between them. The TCR originated in a human donor in good health. The source material was Tregs sorted from blood. The rearrangement links TRBV28 to TRBJ2-3; D is uncertain. The CDR3 is CASSPWVAGYTDTQYF. The CDR3 DNA sequence: TGTGCCAGCAGCCCCTGGGTCGCCGGATACACAGATACGCAGTATTTT.